The 24 T cell receptor beta chains in this list originate from one sample, sequenced in a study of shared clonotypes between healthy human individuals (TCRdb year 2020). Library preparation used the immunoSEQ multiplex PCR assay. The clones in this table, taken by TCRdb from immuneACCESS, are in-frame only. Not every clone is retained; where verified, under half of the shortfall comes from an unresolved V gene, and the cause of the rest is unknown. Here the sample has nearly 500,000 clones; 76% occur a single time. Roughly 13% of the sample is held by the ten biggest clonotypes. What was sequenced was PBMCs. The origin of the receptors is a middle-aged woman in good health. Some clones in this sample may be carry-over from other donors' samples.

In the case of this clone: The same CDR3 is also encoded by other DNA sequences in this sample. This rearrangement joins TRBV20-1 to TRBJ1-5; D is undetermined. The CDR3 runs to 11 residues. From germline, CDR1 is DFQATT and CDR2 SNEGSKA (reference sequence). The ends were cut back, 3 bases at V and 5 bases at J, with 5 bases in the middle. This CDR3 is CSASRDQPQHF. The CDR3 DNA reads TGCAGTGCTAGCCGGGATCAGCCCCAGCATTTT.

This clone showed up many times. V usage is TRBV15 and J usage is TRBJ1-2; D may be TRBD1 (6 bases). The CDR3 extends over 16 amino acids. The germline gives CDR1 LNHNV, CDR2 YYDKDF (reference sequence). Trimming left V 1 base short and J 4 bases short, with 16 bases between. In DNA, the CDR3 is TGTGCCACCAGCAGAGTAGGGGACATCGAGGCCTATGGCTACACCTTC. Translated, it gives CATSRVGDIEAYGYTF.

This chain connects TRBV7-9 to TRBJ2-2; 7 bases map to TRBD2. This CDR3 is 16 amino acids long. The trim removed 5 bases at V and 4 bases at J, leaving 10 bases unmatched. CDR1 is SEHNR and CDR2 is FQNEAQ in the germline V gene (reference sequence). The CDR3 bases are TGTGCCAGCAGCCTACCCGGACTAGGCGGCACCGGGGAGCTGTTTTTT. This encodes CASSLPGLGGTGELFF.

The chain carries TRBV5-6 and TRBJ2-7; D gene ambiguous. CDR1 is SGHDT, CDR2 YYEEEE, per germline. V lost 0 bases and J lost 4, with 11 bases in between. This CDR3 spans 14 amino acids. CDR3 DNA: TGTGCCAGCAGCTTGGTAGGGAAAGGATACGAGCAGTACTTC. Its protein product is CASSLVGKGYEQYF.

In DNA, the CDR3 is TGCAGCGTTGGGTCCGGTGGGGTGGGTCAAGAGACCCAGTACTTC. Residues: CSVGSGGVGQETQYF. The rearrangement uses TRBV29-1 and TRBJ2-5; unclear D gene. Germline V gene lookup returns CDR1 SQVTM and CDR2 ANQGSEA. CDR3 length: 15 amino acids. V lost 4 bases and J lost 2, with 17 bases in between.

V and J are TRBV4-1 and TRBJ2-2; 11 positions match TRBD2. The germline V gene encodes CDR1 MGHRA and CDR2 YSYEKL. V shed 6 bases and J 7 bases; nucleotides not matched to a gene: 10. The length of the CDR3 is 16 residues. The CDR3 sequence is CASRGSGRAKVGELFF. The CDR3 nucleotides read TGCGCCAGCAGAGGTAGCGGGAGGGCCAAGGTCGGGGAGCTGTTTTTT.

This chain joins TRBV4-3 and TRBJ2-3; 8 nucleotides align to TRBD2. Losses at the gene ends were 0 bases for V and 1 base for J; bases not matched to a gene: 3. This CDR3 contains 16 residues. Germline loops: CDR1 LGHNA, CDR2 YSLEER. The CDR3 protein is CASSQDTAGGTDTQYF. The CDR3 coding sequence is TGCGCCAGCAGCCAAGATACAGCGGGAGGCACAGATACGCAGTATTTT.

This chain uses TRBV18 with TRBJ1-5; D unresolved. The CDR3 runs 13 residues. Trimming took off 3 bases at V and 5 bases at J, with 8 bases between the two ends. Germline V gene sequence: CDR1 KGHSH, CDR2 LQKENI. For the CDR3, the DNA is TGTGCCAGCTCACCGGACTACGATCAGCCCCAGCATTTT. Translation: CASSPDYDQPQHF.

This clone is classed as medium-sized. Within the sample, other DNA sequences also encode this same CDR3. The V gene is TRBV6-1, the J gene TRBJ1-1; TRBD1 is a possible D gene (5 bases). The CDR3 consists of 14 residues. The germline V and J ends were trimmed by 1 base and 6 bases, with 12 bases remaining between them. CDR1 is MNHNS and CDR2 is SASEGT in the germline V gene. CDR3 sequence: CASSEVTGVAEAFF. The CDR3 nucleotides are TGTGCCAGCAGTGAAGTGACGGGGGTAGCTGAAGCTTTCTTT.

This clone appeared a single time. This CDR3 reads CASSRDRGQPQHF. CDR3 nucleotides: TGTGCCAGCAGCCGAGACAGGGGTCAGCCCCAGCATTTT. The chain recombines TRBV5-6 with TRBJ1-5, with 8 nucleotides matching TRBD1. The length of the CDR3 is 13 residues. Losses at the gene ends were 4 bases for V and 6 bases for J; bases not matched to a gene: 3. Germline V gene lookup returns CDR1 SGHDT and CDR2 YYEEEE.

CDR3 region: CASSPPGSNQPQHF. DNA of the CDR3: TGTGCCAGCAGCCCCCCTGGGAGCAATCAGCCCCAGCATTTT. The chain carries TRBV11-2 and TRBJ1-5; D is ambiguous. This CDR3 region has 14 residues. CDR1 and CDR2 from the germline V gene are SGHAT and FQNNGV. V was pared by 5 bases and J by 1 base, with 9 bases between.

The V call is TRBV18, the J call TRBJ1-1; TRBD1 might be the D (5 bases). CDR1 is KGHSH and CDR2 is LQKENI in the germline V gene. The CDR3 contains 15 residues. V was trimmed by 4 bases and J by 0 bases, leaving 12 bases between them. CDR3 sequence: CASSQTTEVNTEAFF. The CDR3 nucleotides read TGTGCCAGCTCACAGACGACAGAAGTGAACACTGAAGCTTTCTTT.

To note about this clone: This sequence may be a read error, since a much larger clone differs from it by one base. The chain combines TRBV28 with TRBJ1-2, with TRBD1 matching 9 bases. V shed 7 bases and J 7 bases; nucleotides not matched to a gene: 7. The V gene's germline CDR1 is MDHEN and CDR2 SYDVKM. The length of the CDR3 is 13 residues. For the CDR3, the DNA is TGTGCCAGCACGAGACAGGGGGGTGGTGGCTACACCTTC. This codes for CASTRQGGGGYTF.

This CDR3 is CASSYGLVVDEQFF. The CDR3 region has the DNA TGTGCCAGTAGTTACGGACTAGTGGTCGATGAGCAGTTCTTC. The V call is TRBV19, the J call TRBJ2-1; 7 positions match TRBD2. This CDR3 spans 14 amino acids. Germline assignment: CDR1 LNHDA and CDR2 SQIVND (reference sequence). Trimming removed 5 bases from V and 8 bases from J; junction bases left unmatched: 9.

This clone showed up just once. CDR3 nucleotides: TGCGCCAGCCCCTTCTCTGGGGCCCGTGGGGGCACAGATACGCAGTATTTT. This codes for CASPFSGARGGTDTQYF. The chain is built from TRBV4-3 and TRBJ2-3, with D possibly being TRBD1 (5 bases). Trimming pared 8 bases from V and 1 base from J, leaving 22 bases between. CDR3 length: 17 residues. Germline V gene data show CDR1 as LGHNA and CDR2 as YSLEER.

The rearrangement uses TRBV30 and TRBJ2-6, with TRBD1 identical over 8 bases. V lost 8 bases to trimming and J lost 0 bases; unmatched junction nucleotides: 6. The CDR3 totals 15 residues. The V gene's germline CDR1 is GTSNPN and CDR2 SVGIG (reference sequence). The DNA for the CDR3 is TGTGCCCGGGACAGGATTTCCTCTGGGGCCAACGTCCTGACTTTC. Amino acid sequence: CARDRISSGANVLTF. The variable domain in full, with the rest retrieved from reference TRBV30 and TRBJ2-6, is SQTIHQWPATLVQPVGSPLSLECTVEGTSNPNLYWYRQAAGRGLQLLFYSVGIGQISSEVPQNLSASRPQDRQFILSSKKLLLSDSGFYLCARDRISSGANVLTFGAGSRLTVL.

The chain combines TRBV5-1 with TRBJ1-2; D call uncertain. Germline loops: CDR1 SGHRS, CDR2 YFSETQ. V gave up 4 bases and J gave up 2 bases, with 15 bases separating them. The CDR3 extends over 15 amino acids. CDR3: CASSEGASNNYGYTF. The CDR3 DNA sequence: TGCGCCAGCAGCGAAGGCGCGTCGAACAACTATGGCTACACCTTC.

The rearrangement uses TRBV19 and TRBJ1-2, with D possibly being TRBD1 (5 bases). V was pared by 3 bases and J by 3 bases, with 14 bases between. There are 15 residues in the CDR3. The germline V gene has CDR1 LNHDA and CDR2 SQIVND (reference sequence). CDR3 loop: CASSISWGDDYGYTF. DNA for the CDR3: TGTGCCAGTAGTATTTCCTGGGGGGACGACTATGGCTACACCTTC.

This clone occurred once. V usage is TRBV5-1 and J usage is TRBJ2-7, with TRBD2 matching over 11 bases. Germline CDR1 is SGHRS and CDR2 is YFSETQ. This CDR3 spans 18 amino acids. Trimming removed 4 bases from V and 4 bases from J; junction bases left unmatched: 16. CDR3 region: CASSNPTIAGGLRYEQYF. In DNA form, the CDR3 reads TGCGCCAGCAGCAACCCTACCATAGCGGGAGGGCTCAGATACGAGCAGTACTTC.

J is TRBJ2-1 and V is TRBV20-1; D remains unclear. From germline, CDR1 is DFQATT and CDR2 SNEGSKA (reference sequence). The CDR3 has 11 amino acids. V was shortened by 5 bases and J by 5 bases, with 7 bases between the two germline ends. CDR3 coding DNA: TGCAGTGCTCCACGAAACAATGAGCAGTTCTTC. It translates to CSAPRNNEQFF.

The genes are TRBV7-3 and TRBJ2-1; 9 nucleotides match TRBD1. The length of the CDR3 is 14 residues. After removal of 5 bases from V and 7 bases from J, the junction contained 6 bases not matched to a gene. Germline CDR1 reads SGHTA; CDR2 reads FQGTGA. CDR3 sequence reads: CASSLGQGLNEQFF. CDR3 bases: TGTGCCAGCAGCCTCGGACAGGGGTTGAATGAGCAGTTCTTC.

The chain joins TRBV4-2 to TRBJ2-7; 11 bases match TRBD2. V trimming: 8 bases; J trimming: 2 bases; junction bases outside the gene matches: 5. Per the germline V gene, CDR1 is LGHNA and CDR2 is YNFKEQ. The CDR3 spans 14 residues. DNA for the CDR3: TGTGCCAGCTCCTCTAGCGGGGGGACCTACGAGCAGTACTTC. Translation: CASSSSGGTYEQYF.

This clone turned up a few times. The rearrangement joins TRBV5-4 to TRBJ2-5, with TRBD1 identical over 8 bases. Germline CDR1 is SGHNT and CDR2 is YYREEE (reference sequence). CDR3 length: 14 amino acids. V lost 4 bases, J lost 2 bases, and 4 bases stayed unmatched. The CDR3 is CASSRDRRQETQYF. For the CDR3, the DNA is TGTGCCAGCAGCCGGGACAGGCGTCAAGAGACCCAGTACTTC.

The chain recombines TRBV28 with TRBJ1-5, with a possible D match to TRBD1 (5 bases). Trimming took off 5 bases at V and 7 bases at J, with 15 bases between the two ends. In germline, CDR1 is MDHEN, CDR2 SYDVKM. The CDR3 loop spans 14 amino acids. CDR3 region: CASSHSQVGQPQHF. In nucleotides, the CDR3 is TGTGCCAGCAGTCATTCACAGGTGGGGCAGCCCCAGCATTTT.